This TCR beta chain was found in a study of OX40 agonist ivuxolimab in advanced cancers. Study at large: Among those treated, three patients had partial responses, one with hepatocellular carcinoma and two with cutaneous melanoma.

The CDR3 contains 12 residues. V lost 7 bases, J lost 1 base, and 4 bases lay in between. CDR1 MDHEN and CDR2 SYDVKM come from the germline V gene. The study's findings and limits: Expanded clones were, on average, more numerous among CD8+ T cells than CD4+. Still undetermined is the antigen specificity of the expanded peripheral T cells.

TCRdb keeps only in-frame clones here, not all; method: immunoSEQ multiplex PCR. The table lists roughly 62,000 clones, 65% to 90% of them singletons, with roughly 2.4% in the top ten. About this clone itself: Antigen: not known.

The sample was CD4+ or CD8+ T cells sorted from blood, taken in a trial of the OX40 agonist ivuxolimab. The source of this sequence is an adult with an advanced solid tumor such as melanoma, head and neck, liver or kidney cancer. The chain uses TRBV28 and TRBJ1-4; no clear D gene. CDR3 DNA: TGTGCCAGCACCCAAACTAATGAAAAACTGTTTTTT. Protein sequence: CASTQTNEKLFF.